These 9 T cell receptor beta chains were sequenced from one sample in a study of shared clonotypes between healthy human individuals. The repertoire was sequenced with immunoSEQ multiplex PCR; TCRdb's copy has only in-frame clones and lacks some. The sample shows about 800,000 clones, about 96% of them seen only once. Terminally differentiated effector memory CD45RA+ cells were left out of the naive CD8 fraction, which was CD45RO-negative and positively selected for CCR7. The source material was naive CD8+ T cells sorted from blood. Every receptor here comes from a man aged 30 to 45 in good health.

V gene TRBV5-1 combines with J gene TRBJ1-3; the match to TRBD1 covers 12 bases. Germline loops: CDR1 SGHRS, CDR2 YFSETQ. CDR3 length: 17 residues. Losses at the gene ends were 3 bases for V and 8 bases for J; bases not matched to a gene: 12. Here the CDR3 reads CASSSGTGGLLGDTIYF. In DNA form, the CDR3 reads TGCGCCAGCAGCTCTGGGACAGGGGGCCTCCTCGGGGACACCATATATTTT.

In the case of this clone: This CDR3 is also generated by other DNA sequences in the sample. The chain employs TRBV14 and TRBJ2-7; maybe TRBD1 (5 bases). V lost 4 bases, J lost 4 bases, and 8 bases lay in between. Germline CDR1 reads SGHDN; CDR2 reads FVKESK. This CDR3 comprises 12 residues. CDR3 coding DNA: TGTGCCAGCAGCCCTCAGGGTTACGAGCAGTACTTC. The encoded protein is CASSPQGYEQYF. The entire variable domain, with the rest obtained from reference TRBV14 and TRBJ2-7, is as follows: EAGVTQFPSHSVIEKGQTVTLRCDPISGHDNLYWYRRVMGKEIKFLLHFVKESKQDESGMPNNRFLAERTGGTYSTLKVQPAELEDSGVYFCASSPQGYEQYFGPGTRLTVT.

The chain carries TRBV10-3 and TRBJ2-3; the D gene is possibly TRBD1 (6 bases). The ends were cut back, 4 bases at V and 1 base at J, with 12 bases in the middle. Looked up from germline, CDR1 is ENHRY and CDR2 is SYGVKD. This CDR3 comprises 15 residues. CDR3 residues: CAISAATGGTDTQYF. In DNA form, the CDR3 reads TGTGCCATCAGTGCCGCGACAGGCGGCACAGATACGCAGTATTTT.

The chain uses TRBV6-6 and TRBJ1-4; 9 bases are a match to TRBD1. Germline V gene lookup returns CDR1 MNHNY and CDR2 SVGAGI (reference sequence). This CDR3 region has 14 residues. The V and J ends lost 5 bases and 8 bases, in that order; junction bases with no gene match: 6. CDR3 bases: TGTGCCAGCAGTCACCGGGACAGGGCAGAAAAACTGTTTTTT. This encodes CASSHRDRAEKLFF.

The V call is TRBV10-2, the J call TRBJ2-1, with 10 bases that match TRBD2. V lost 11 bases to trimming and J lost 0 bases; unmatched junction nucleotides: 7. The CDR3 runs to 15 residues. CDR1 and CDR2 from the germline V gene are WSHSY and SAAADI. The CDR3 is CAGSPSGGSYNEQFF. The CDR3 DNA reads TGCGCCGGATCTCCTAGCGGGGGCTCCTACAATGAGCAGTTCTTC.

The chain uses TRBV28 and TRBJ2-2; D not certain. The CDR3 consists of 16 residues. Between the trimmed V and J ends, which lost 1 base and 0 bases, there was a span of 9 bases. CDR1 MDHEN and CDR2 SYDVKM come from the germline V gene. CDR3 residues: CASSLYRASNTGELFF. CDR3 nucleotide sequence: TGTGCCAGCAGTTTATATCGGGCCTCGAACACCGGGGAGCTGTTTTTT.

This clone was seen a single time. The CDR3 sequence is CASRANQNTEAFF. In DNA, the CDR3 is TGTGCCAGCAGAGCAAACCAAAACACTGAAGCTTTCTTT. J is TRBJ1-1 and V is TRBV27; D gene uncertain. V was shortened by 6 bases and J by 2 bases, with 10 bases between the two germline ends. The germline V gene has CDR1 MNHEY and CDR2 SMNVEV (reference sequence). The CDR3 sequence is 13 residues long.

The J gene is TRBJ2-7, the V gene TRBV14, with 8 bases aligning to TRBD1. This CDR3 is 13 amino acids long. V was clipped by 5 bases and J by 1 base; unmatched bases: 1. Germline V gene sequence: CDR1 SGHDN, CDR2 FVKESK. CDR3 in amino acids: CASSDRGSYEQYF. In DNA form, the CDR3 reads TGTGCCAGCAGCGACAGGGGTTCCTACGAGCAGTACTTC.

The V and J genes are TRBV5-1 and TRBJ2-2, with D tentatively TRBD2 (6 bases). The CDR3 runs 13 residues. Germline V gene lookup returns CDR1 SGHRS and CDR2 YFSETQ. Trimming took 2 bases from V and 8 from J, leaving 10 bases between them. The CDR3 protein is CASSFTGTGELFF. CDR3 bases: TGCGCCAGCAGCTTTACGGGGACTGGGGAGCTGTTTTTT.